The present T cell receptor beta chain was sequenced within a study of T cells in localized non-small cell lung cancer (dated by TCRdb to the early 2020s). A note on the overall study: The study analyzed T cell repertoires of about 230 early-stage NSCLC patients, comparing tumors and uninvolved tumor-adjacent lungs. The cohort comprised approximately 240 treatment-naïve NSCLC patients with resected, localized lung tumors. Of the NSCLC patients, around 140 were male and about a hundred were female, and the mean age was about 69 years. Beyond this particular receptor, the publication reports: Because of the exploratory design, TCR variables were selected using unadjusted p-values without false-discovery rate correction. Because multi-region tumor sequencing was not done, intratumor heterogeneity could not be ruled out. A median of approximately 50 of the top 100 tumor clones turned up in the paired uninvolved adjacent lung, and some 28 of those clones also ranked among the top 100 of that same adjacent lung. Longer overall survival was associated with higher T cell density in blood, whereas shorter survival was associated with higher clonality in adjacent lung. The highest T cell clonality was observed in uninvolved tumor-adjacent lung, where clonality exceeded that of tumor, suggesting that antigenic responses were more focused in uninvolved tumor-adjacent lung.

At diagnosis, peripheral blood, uninvolved tumor-adjacent lung and tumor were collected and stored as a combination of fresh-frozen and FFPE material. Blood samples were analyzed as peripheral blood mononuclear cells for TCR repertoire profiling. Trimming at the junction amounts to 2 bases on V and 5 bases on J, and the germline ends lie 9 bases apart. Its CDR3 holds 13 amino acids, cysteine through phenylalanine. The kept DNA is CDR3 alone, 39 bases in frame from the first base. CDR1 SEHNR and CDR2 FQNEAQ are derived from the germline V gene (reference sequence). Regarding this clone: Its antigen remains unidentified. Nothing much larger sits one base from this clone, and base qualities are not available.

The immunoSEQ Assay was used to sequence TCR beta CDR3 regions from DNA. For the original study's pipeline: T cell density was computed as TCR beta template counts normalized to usable DNA estimated by amplifying housekeeping genes. Richness was estimated using the preseqR package, with extrapolation to 400,000 templates for PBMC samples and to 120,000 templates for tissue samples. Clonality was defined as one minus Pielou's evenness. To identify tissue-enriched TCRs, differential abundance testing was run on productive amino-acid clonotypes with a minimum total count of 5 and an alpha of 0.1. The Jaccard Index and the Morisita Overlap Index were used to quantify repertoire overlap between compartments. GLIPH clustered TCR beta CDR3s with public tetramer-defined viral CDR3s; viral motifs required at least three viral sequences plus V-gene enrichment. Drawn from immuneACCESS, this table holds only the in-frame rearrangements with V and J called that TCRdb kept. Clones are partly lost; checked studies trace under half to an unresolved V gene and leave the rest unexplained. For V, J and clone size, that table is used; D and trimming come from the DNA. This sample is represented by about 35,000 clones; 91% of them were singletons. Approximately 10% of the sample belongs to the ten largest clones.

Sequencing was performed on peripheral blood mononuclear cells, taken before any cancer treatment. The sequence derives from a female donor older than 55 with stage II lung adenocarcinoma. This sequence uses TRBV7-9 and TRBJ2-5; no D gene can be assigned with confidence. The DNA sequence is as follows: TGTGCCAGCAGCTTATACCCCAAGGAGACCCAGTACTTC. Its product reads: CASSLYPKETQYF.